These 13 T cell receptor beta chains were all obtained from the same sample, sequenced in a study of shared clonotypes between healthy human individuals. The repertoire was sequenced with immunoSEQ multiplex PCR; TCRdb's copy has only in-frame clones and lacks some. Of a few million clones in the sample, 85% to 95% were seen once. Sequenced material: naive CD4+ T cells from PBMCs. The subset here: CD45RA+ positively selected. These receptors came from a man aged 18 to 35 in good health. Some clones in this sample may be carry-over from other donors' samples.

The gene calls are TRBV19 and TRBJ2-1; 10 positions match TRBD2. The CDR3 spans 17 residues. Germline V gene sequence: CDR1 LNHDA, CDR2 SQIVND (reference sequence). After removal of 3 bases from V and 3 bases from J, the junction contained 8 bases not matched to a gene. CDR3 sequence (DNA): TGTGCCAGTAGTATGGCTAGCGGGAGAATAATCTACAATGAGCAGTTCTTC. Its protein product is CASSMASGRIIYNEQFF.

Concerning this clone: This CDR3 is also generated by other DNA sequences in the sample. This chain joins TRBV9 and TRBJ2-7; D may be TRBD1 or TRBD2 (5 bases each). Germline V gives CDR1 SGDLS, CDR2 YYNGEE. This CDR3 has 14 residues. Deletions cut 0 bases from V and 2 bases from J, with 9 bases between. CDR3 residues: CASSVGQGAYEQYF. CDR3 DNA: TGTGCCAGCAGCGTAGGCCAGGGAGCCTACGAGCAGTACTTC. The variable domain in full, with the rest retrieved from reference TRBV9 and TRBJ2-7, is DSGVTQTPKHLITATGQRVTLRCSPRSGDLSVYWYQQSLDQGLQFLIQYYNGEERAKGNILERFSAQQFPDLHSELNLSSLELGDSALYFCASSVGQGAYEQYFGPGTRLTVT.

The chain has TRBV27 and TRBJ2-7; D uncertain. Germline V gene sequence: CDR1 MNHEY, CDR2 SMNVEV (reference sequence). V gave up 2 bases and J gave up 9 bases, with 20 bases separating them. The CDR3 extends over 15 amino acids. The CDR3 DNA reads as TGTGCCAGCAGTTTAAGTAGGAATGCATTCGTCGGGCAGTACTTC. This gives the protein CASSLSRNAFVGQYF.

The V call is TRBV28, the J call TRBJ2-7; D is perhaps TRBD1 or TRBD2 (5 bases each). There are 13 residues in the CDR3. V shed 6 bases and J shed 5 bases, with 14 bases lying between them. CDR1 and CDR2 (germline): MDHEN, SYDVKM. The CDR3 reads CASSSGTQDEQYF. The CDR3 DNA is TGTGCCAGCAGCTCCGGGACGCAAGACGAGCAGTACTTC.

The J gene is TRBJ2-1, the V gene TRBV30, with D tentatively TRBD1 or TRBD2 (5 bases each). Trimming stripped 3 bases from V and 3 bases from J, with 21 bases between. The CDR3 contains 17 residues. Germline loops: CDR1 GTSNPN, CDR2 SVGIG (reference sequence). The CDR3 sequence: CAWRNGANGIVYNEQFF. CDR3 nucleotide sequence: TGTGCCTGGAGAAATGGGGCTAACGGGATAGTCTACAATGAGCAGTTCTTC.

With regard to this clone: Sequence at one end of the junction differs from germline and may be a read error. CDR3 DNA sequence: TGTGCCTGGAGTGTAGGGGGGGACCAAAATAACTTC. This translates into CAWSVGGDQNNF. The rearrangement links TRBV30 to TRBJ2-7; weak D call: TRBD2 (7 bases). Germline-derived CDR1 and CDR2 are GTSNPN and SVGIG (reference sequence). The CDR3 has 12 residues.

This clone was found a few times. This chain joins TRBV6-5 and TRBJ1-1; 7 nucleotides line up with TRBD1. V shed 6 bases and J 1 base; nucleotides not matched to a gene: 5. The germline V gene has CDR1 MNHEY and CDR2 SVGAGI. The CDR3 is 14 amino acids. Here the CDR3 DNA reads TGTGCCAGCAGCGACAGGGTCGGGAACACTGAAGCTTTCTTT. Translated, it gives CASSDRVGNTEAFF.

A note on this clone: This same CDR3 is encoded by further DNA sequences in the sample. CDR3 loop: CASSLEGQATYEQYF. The CDR3 DNA reads TGTGCCAGCAGCTTGGAGGGACAGGCTACCTACGAGCAGTACTTC. The chain carries TRBV5-4 and TRBJ2-7; 8 nucleotides align to TRBD1. Looked up from germline, CDR1 is SGHNT and CDR2 is YYREEE (reference sequence). CDR3 length equals 15 residues. The V gene end was trimmed by 0 bases and the J gene end by 2 bases; junction bases not matched to a gene: 4.

The chain employs TRBV11-2 and TRBJ2-5; tentatively, D is TRBD1 (5 bases). The CDR3 covers 13 residues. Trimming removed 5 bases from V and 4 bases from J, with 11 bases in between. Germline V gives CDR1 SGHAT, CDR2 FQNNGV. CDR3 residues: CASSPGLIETQYF. The CDR3 bases are TGTGCCAGCAGCCCAGGGTTGATAGAGACCCAGTACTTC.

This clone came up once. CDR3 DNA sequence: TGTGCCAGCAGCGTCGCCGGGGGGCCAAATGAAAAACTGTTTTTT. This encodes CASSVAGGPNEKLFF. The rearrangement uses TRBV2 and TRBJ1-4, with D possibly TRBD1 on 6 matching bases. The germline V gene encodes CDR1 SNHLY and CDR2 FYNNEI. Trimming removed 6 bases from V and 5 bases from J, with 16 bases in between. The CDR3 loop spans 15 amino acids.

The V call is TRBV7-9, the J call TRBJ2-1; no clear D gene. V was trimmed by 2 bases and J by 8 bases, leaving 7 bases between them. The CDR3 covers 12 residues. Germline loops: CDR1 SEHNR, CDR2 FQNEAQ (reference sequence). In nucleotides, the CDR3 is TGTGCCAGCAGCTTAAATGGGGATGAGCAGTTCTTC. It yields the protein CASSLNGDEQFF.

V and J are TRBV6-5 and TRBJ1-2, with 9 bases aligning to TRBD1. Germline loops: CDR1 MNHEY, CDR2 SVGAGI. The CDR3 contains 13 residues. V dropped 6 bases and J dropped 8; count of bases not matched to a gene: 7. CDR3 DNA: TGTGCCAGCAGCTGGGACAGGGAGAAGGGCTACACCTTC. This gives the protein CASSWDREKGYTF.

J is TRBJ2-7 and V is TRBV11-2, with 7 bases matching TRBD2. The V segment lost 8 bases and the J segment 6 bases; nucleotides outside the gene matches: 13. From germline, CDR1 is SGHAT and CDR2 FQNNGV. The CDR3 length is 14 residues. CDR3 sequence (DNA): TGTGCCAGCCGCCGGGGCGGGAGAGAACGCGAGCAGTACTTC. Translated, it gives CASRRGGREREQYF.